Below are 32 T cell receptor beta chains sequenced from a single sample in a study of control samples from healthy donors and cancer patients. Sequencing was performed with immunoSEQ multiplex PCR; in TCRdb, only in-frame clones are kept and a portion is missing. The data hold about 190,000 clones, with about 91% observed a single time. Sequencing was carried out using blood. The receptors were gathered from a man aged 25 to 40 in good health.

The chain links TRBV13 to TRBJ1-3, with D possibly matching TRBD1 (6 bases). CDR1 is PRHDT and CDR2 is FYEKMQ in the germline V gene (reference sequence). The CDR3 spans 15 residues. Between the trimmed V and J ends, which lost 8 bases and 5 bases, there was a span of 19 bases. CDR3 DNA: TGTGCCAGCTCGATCGGGGGCGCTTCCCGAAACACCATATATTTT. This codes for CASSIGGASRNTIYF.

This sequence joins TRBV19 and TRBJ2-7, with no clear D. Trimming removed 8 bases from V and 2 bases from J, with 13 bases in between. Germline CDR1 is LNHDA and CDR2 is SQIVND (reference sequence). The CDR3 loop spans 13 amino acids. The CDR3, as DNA: TGTGCCAGTGAGGATGCCACCACCTACGAGCAGTACTTC. Protein: CASEDATTYEQYF.

V gene TRBV3-1 (or the pseudogene TRBV3-2) combines with J gene TRBJ1-6; tentatively, D is TRBD1 (5 bases). Trimming pared 0 bases from V and 8 bases from J, leaving 14 bases between. The CDR3 has 16 amino acids. Germline V gives CDR1 LGHDT, CDR2 YNNKEL (reference sequence). This CDR3 reads CASSQDIEQAYSPLHF. CDR3 DNA: TGTGCCAGCAGCCAAGATATAGAACAGGCTTATTCACCCCTCCACTTT.

The rearrangement joins TRBV2 to TRBJ1-4; D ambiguous. Trimming left V 4 bases short and J 4 bases short, with 7 bases between. CDR1 is SNHLY, CDR2 FYNNEI, per germline. This CDR3 region has 13 residues. The CDR3 protein is CASSGAGNEKLFF. The CDR3 DNA is TGTGCCAGCAGTGGGGCGGGTAATGAAAAACTGTTTTTT.

J is TRBJ1-1 and V is TRBV29-1; 7 positions agree with TRBD1. The CDR3 spans 11 residues. V lost 6 bases and J lost 6; bases outside the gene matches: 4. In germline, CDR1 is SQVTM, CDR2 ANQGSEA. The chain's CDR3 is CSVHRGPEAFF. The CDR3, as DNA: TGCAGCGTCCACAGGGGACCTGAAGCTTTCTTT.

The count of this clone is one. The chain recombines TRBV5-1 with TRBJ1-6, with 8 bases aligning to TRBD1. From germline, CDR1 is SGHRS and CDR2 YFSETQ. The ends lost 3 bases at V and 14 bases at J; junction bases unmatched: 10. The CDR3 is 14 residues long. The CDR3 DNA reads TGCGCCAGCAGCTCCCAGGGGGCTGGTTCGGCCCTCCACTTT. It encodes CASSSQGAGSALHF.

The rearrangement joins TRBV5-1 to TRBJ2-5, with 11 bases matching TRBD1. J was trimmed by 4 bases and V by 4 bases; bases with no gene match: 3. This CDR3 has 14 amino acids. Germline CDR1 and CDR2: SGHRS and YFSETQ. The CDR3 DNA is TGCGCCAGCAGCGGCGGGACAGGGGGAGAGACCCAGTACTTC. Translation: CASSGGTGGETQYF.

This rearrangement joins TRBV19 to TRBJ2-1, with D possibly matching TRBD1 (6 bases). Germline CDR1 is LNHDA and CDR2 is SQIVND (reference sequence). The CDR3 is 15 residues long. V was shortened by 5 bases and J by 8 bases, with 19 bases between the two germline ends. The CDR3, as DNA: TGTGCCAGTAGTCCCCGTAGGGCAGGGGTGGATGAGCAGTTCTTC. It encodes CASSPRRAGVDEQFF.

This chain joins TRBV2 and TRBJ1-2; 8 nucleotides match TRBD1. The junction had 13 bases not matched to a gene; V was cut back by 6 bases and J by 7 bases. The germline CDR1 and CDR2 sequences are SNHLY and FYNNEI. CDR3 length equals 15 residues. CDR3 DNA: TGTGCCAGCAGCAAAAACCCACAGGGGGTGGGTGGCTACACCTTC. Amino acid sequence: CASSKNPQGVGGYTF.

The gene calls are TRBV6-5 and TRBJ2-7, with 8 bases that match TRBD1. The CDR3 is 14 residues long. CDR1 and CDR2 (germline): MNHEY, SVGAGI. V lost 4 bases to trimming and J lost 0 bases; unmatched junction nucleotides: 2. The CDR3 loop reads CASSFGQGSYEQYF. The CDR3 coding sequence is TGTGCCAGCAGTTTTGGACAGGGCTCCTACGAGCAGTACTTC.

The rearrangement joins TRBV7-9 to TRBJ2-1; no clear D. The V gene lost 1 base and the J gene lost 3 bases, with 7 bases spanning the gap. The CDR3 runs 14 residues. The germline gives CDR1 SEHNR, CDR2 FQNEAQ (reference sequence). The CDR3, as DNA: TGTGCCAGCAGCTTAGACTCCCACTACAATGAGCAGTTCTTC. Protein product: CASSLDSHYNEQFF.

This rearrangement joins TRBV2 to TRBJ1-4, with 9 bases matching TRBD1. CDR1 and CDR2 (germline): SNHLY, FYNNEI. The V segment lost 11 bases and the J segment 0 bases; nucleotides outside the gene matches: 10. CDR3 length: 16 amino acids. Here the CDR3 DNA reads TGTGCCGTCCGGGACAGGGCTCCTGCAACTAATGAAAAACTGTTTTTT. Its translation: CAVRDRAPATNEKLFF.

The CDR3 DNA is TGCGCCAGCAGCCTTTACGTAACCCCGGGACAATCGAACACTGAAGCTTTCTTT. Translating it yields CASSLYVTPGQSNTEAFF. The V call is TRBV5-1, the J call TRBJ1-1, with TRBD1 as a possible D gene (6 bases). CDR1 and CDR2 (germline): SGHRS, YFSETQ. CDR3 size: 18 residues. V shed 4 bases and J shed 1 base, with 23 bases lying between them. Combining the CDR3 with reference TRBV5-1 and TRBJ1-1 gives the whole variable domain KAGVTQTPRYLIKTRGQQVTLSCSPISGHRSVSWYQQTPGQGLQFLFEYFSETQRNKGNFPGRFSGRQFSNSRSEMNVSTLELGDSALYLCASSLYVTPGQSNTEAFFGQGTRLTVV.

This clone was detected once. The CDR3 region has the DNA TGTGCCAGCAGTTACGCGGACACAATGCCTAACTATGGCTACACCTTC. It encodes CASSYADTMPNYGYTF. This chain joins TRBV6-5 and TRBJ1-2; the D gene is possibly TRBD1 (5 bases). Trimming stripped 2 bases from V and 0 bases from J, with 13 bases between. The CDR3 runs to 16 residues. Germline assignment: CDR1 MNHEY and CDR2 SVGAGI.

The chain uses TRBV10-2 and TRBJ1-6; maybe TRBD1 (5 bases). CDR1 and CDR2 from the germline V gene are WSHSY and SAAADI. The CDR3 runs 16 residues. V lost 3 bases, J lost 7 bases, and 16 bases lay in between. The DNA of the CDR3 is TGCGCCAGCAGTGAAATGGGGGGTCGGTCGAATTCACCCCTCCACTTT. This translates into CASSEMGGRSNSPLHF.

The chain employs TRBV6-5 and TRBJ1-4; TRBD1 matches 9 bases. Germline CDR1 is MNHEY and CDR2 is SVGAGI. V lost 6 bases to trimming and J lost 8 bases; unmatched junction nucleotides: 7. This CDR3 contains 14 residues. In DNA form, the CDR3 reads TGTGCCAGCAGCCCGGGACAGGGAAGCGAAAAACTGTTTTTT. It is translated as CASSPGQGSEKLFF.

This chain links TRBV6-6 with TRBJ1-6; 9 nucleotides line up with TRBD1. V lost 5 bases and J lost 0; bases outside the gene matches: 8. The CDR3 is 18 residues long. The germline gives CDR1 MNHNY, CDR2 SVGAGI (reference sequence). CDR3 protein: CASSPGQGLRSYNSPLHF. The CDR3 nucleotides read TGTGCCAGCAGTCCGGGACAGGGTCTTCGCTCCTATAATTCACCCCTCCACTTT.

The CDR3 DNA is TGTGCCAGCAGTTTAAACCGGGACTCTGGAAACACCATATATTTT. Protein sequence: CASSLNRDSGNTIYF. The chain uses TRBV27 and TRBJ1-3, with unresolved D. CDR3 length: 15 residues. V dropped 2 bases and J dropped 0 bases, with 8 bases sitting between them. The germline V gene has CDR1 MNHEY and CDR2 SMNVEV (reference sequence).

The chain combines TRBV7-3 with TRBJ1-1; possibly TRBD1 for D (6 bases). V was trimmed by 2 bases and J by 4 bases, leaving 11 bases between them. This CDR3 contains 14 residues. CDR1 and CDR2 (germline): SGHTA, FQGTGA. CDR3 loop: CASSLPGGGTEAFF. The CDR3 DNA reads as TGTGCCAGCAGCTTACCCGGGGGCGGCACTGAAGCTTTCTTT.

The chain has TRBV4-1 and TRBJ2-2; D remains unclear. CDR1 MGHRA and CDR2 YSYEKL come from the germline V gene. The V end was cut by 0 bases, the J end by 3 bases, with 14 bases between. The CDR3 is 17 residues long. The CDR3 spells CASSQEAGQTYTGELFF. DNA of the CDR3: TGCGCCAGCAGCCAAGAAGCCGGGCAGACTTACACCGGGGAGCTGTTTTTT.

The V call is TRBV10-3, the J call TRBJ2-1; 8 bases are shared with TRBD2. Germline V gene sequence: CDR1 ENHRY, CDR2 SYGVKD. CDR3 length: 14 residues. V shed 4 bases and J 7 bases; nucleotides not matched to a gene: 6. The CDR3 loop is CAISVVAGRNEQFF. CDR3 DNA: TGTGCCATCAGTGTCGTAGCGGGGCGGAATGAGCAGTTCTTC.

This clone has only one observation. The gene calls are TRBV6-1 and TRBJ2-5, with a tentative D call TRBD2 (5 bases). The CDR3 consists of 13 residues. In germline, CDR1 is MNHNS, CDR2 SASEGT. V was clipped by 0 bases and J by 5 bases, with 7 bases between them. The CDR3 DNA reads as TGTGCCAGCAGTGAAGCGGTAGCGGAGACCCAGTACTTC. Translation: CASSEAVAETQYF.

The rearrangement links TRBV19 to TRBJ1-2; TRBD1 matches at 7 bases. Germline trimming cut 5 bases from V and 1 base from J; bases unmatched to any gene: 7. This CDR3 region has 15 residues. Per the germline V gene, CDR1 is LNHDA and CDR2 is SQIVND (reference sequence). As DNA, the CDR3 is TGTGCCAGTAGTCCTCGGGACAGCTTTAACTATGGCTACACCTTC. Translated: CASSPRDSFNYGYTF.

The V gene is TRBV6-5, the J gene TRBJ2-7, with 9 nucleotides matching TRBD1. Per the germline V gene, CDR1 is MNHEY and CDR2 is SVGAGI. Losses at the gene ends were 7 bases for V and 2 bases for J; bases not matched to a gene: 3. This CDR3 has 13 residues. The CDR3 reads CASIRTGAYEQYF. CDR3 bases: TGTGCCAGCATTCGGACAGGGGCCTACGAGCAGTACTTC.

The V call is TRBV11-2, the J call TRBJ1-2, with D possibly being TRBD1 (5 bases). The V end lost 1 base, the J end lost 3 bases, and 9 bases lay between the germline ends. This CDR3 comprises 14 residues. Germline CDR1 reads SGHAT; CDR2 reads FQNNGV. This CDR3 reads CASSLGEGYYGYTF. DNA for the CDR3: TGTGCCAGCAGCTTAGGAGAGGGGTACTATGGCTACACCTTC.

The chain employs TRBV10-1 and TRBJ2-3; D may be TRBD2 (6 bases). In germline, CDR1 is WNHNN, CDR2 SYGVQD (reference sequence). V was pared by 2 bases and J by 1 base, with 13 bases between. The CDR3 is 16 residues long. CDR3 sequence (DNA): TGCGCCAGCAGTGAGAGGCGGGACCTCCGCACAGATACGCAGTATTTT. This codes for CASSERRDLRTDTQYF.

The V call is TRBV7-3, the J call TRBJ2-3; the match to TRBD2 covers 13 bases. CDR3 length equals 16 residues. Germline CDR1 reads SGHTA; CDR2 reads FQGTGA. V trimming: 3 bases; J trimming: 1 base; junction bases outside the gene matches: 1. CDR3 bases: TGTGCCAGCAGCTTCGGACTAGCGGGGGGCACAGATACGCAGTATTTT. Translation: CASSFGLAGGTDTQYF.

The chain recombines TRBV18 with TRBJ1-3; D ambiguous. V was shortened by 6 bases and J by 4 bases, with 16 bases between the two germline ends. Germline CDR1 KGHSH, CDR2 LQKENI. There are 15 residues in the CDR3. CDR3 DNA sequence: TGTGCCAGCTCCCCCACCGCACTACGAGGAAACACCATATATTTT. This translates into CASSPTALRGNTIYF.

The chain joins TRBV5-5 to TRBJ2-7; weak D call: TRBD1 (5 bases). Trimming removed 0 bases at V and 1 base at J, with 14 bases between. This CDR3 spans 16 amino acids. Germline CDR1 is SGHKS and CDR2 is YYEKEE (reference sequence). The CDR3 spells CASSLGSGYWSYEQYF. CDR3 bases: TGTGCCAGCAGCTTGGGATCAGGGTACTGGTCCTACGAGCAGTACTTC.

The chain employs TRBV19 and TRBJ1-5; TRBD1 is a possible D gene (5 bases). V was shortened by 5 bases and J by 6 bases, with 11 bases between the two germline ends. The CDR3 runs 13 residues. Germline V lookup: CDR1 LNHDA, CDR2 SQIVND (reference sequence). The CDR3 sequence is CASSATVSQPQHF. CDR3 nucleotides: TGTGCCAGTAGTGCGACAGTTAGTCAGCCCCAGCATTTT.

This clone was seen only a few times. This rearrangement joins TRBV5-6 to TRBJ1-5; D gene uncertain. The CDR3 consists of 12 residues. The V end lost 4 bases, the J end lost 4 bases, and 6 bases lay between the germline ends. CDR1 is SGHDT and CDR2 is YYEEEE in the germline V gene. For the CDR3, the DNA is TGTGCCAGCAGCGGATGGAATCAGCCCCAGCATTTT. This gives the protein CASSGWNQPQHF.

The V call is TRBV15, the J call TRBJ2-3; D possibly corresponds to TRBD2 (6 bases). The CDR3 has 12 residues. V lost 6 bases to trimming and J lost 5 bases, with 9 bases between them. From germline, CDR1 is LNHNV and CDR2 YYDKDF (reference sequence). This chain's CDR3 is CATREGIDTQYF. The CDR3 DNA reads as TGTGCCACCAGGGAGGGGATAGATACGCAGTATTTT.